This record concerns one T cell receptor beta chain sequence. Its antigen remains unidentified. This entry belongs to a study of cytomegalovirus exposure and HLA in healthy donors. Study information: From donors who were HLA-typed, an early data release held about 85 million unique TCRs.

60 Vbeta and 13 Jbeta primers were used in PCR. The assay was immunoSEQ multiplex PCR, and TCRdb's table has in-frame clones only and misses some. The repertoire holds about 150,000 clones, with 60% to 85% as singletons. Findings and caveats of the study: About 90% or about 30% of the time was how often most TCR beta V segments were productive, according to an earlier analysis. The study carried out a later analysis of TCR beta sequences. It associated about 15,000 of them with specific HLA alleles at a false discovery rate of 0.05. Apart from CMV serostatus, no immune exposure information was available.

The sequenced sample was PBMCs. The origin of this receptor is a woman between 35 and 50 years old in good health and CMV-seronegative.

The CDR3 sequence: CASSLVLAGGTYEQYF. In DNA form, the CDR3 reads TGTGCCAGCAGCTTAGTTCTAGCGGGAGGAACCTACGAGCAGTACTTC. J is TRBJ2-7 and V is TRBV7-9; 11 nucleotides align to TRBD2. Looked up from germline, CDR1 is SEHNR and CDR2 is FQNEAQ (reference sequence). The CDR3 covers 16 residues. With V trimmed by 1 base and J by 2 bases, 4 bases remained unmatched.